A selection of T cell receptor beta chains follows, all from one sample in a study of blood T cell repertoires in COVID-19. Clones were sequenced by immunoSEQ multiplex PCR, and TCRdb holds only the in-frame ones, with some missing. The repertoire holds under 150,000 clones, approximately 80% seen once, with over 4% in the top ten. Sequenced material: peripheral blood. These receptors were taken from a woman between 50 and 59 years old with acute or convalescent COVID-19. CDR3s include the opening cysteine and the closing phenylalanine or tryptophan. A D gene is named only where the DNA matches it firmly. Clone size appears in some rows only: once, few, many, or a class for an expanded clone.

clone size | J gene | D gene | V gene | CDR3 DNA | CDR3 protein
few | TRBJ2-2 | TRBD2 | TRBV13 | TGTGCCAGCAGCGTCGGGGGGACCACCGGGGAGCTGTTTTTT | CASSVGGTTGELFF
NA | TRBJ2-1 | NA | TRBV10-3 | TGTGCCATCAGTGAATTGGGTTCGGCCAGGGGGGATAATGAGCAGTTCTTC | CAISELGSARGDNEQFF
NA | TRBJ2-4 | NA | TRBV21-1 | TGTGCCAGCAGTCAACAGCTAGCCAAAAACATTCAGTACTTC | CASSQQLAKNIQYF
NA | TRBJ1-5 | NA | TRBV4-3 | TGCGCCAGCAGCCAAGGCTATGATCAGCCCCAGCATTTT | CASSQGYDQPQHF
NA | TRBJ2-3 | TRBD2 | TRBV7-4 | TGTGCCAGCAGCCGACACCCCCGGGGGGGCCTAAGAAATACGCAGTATTTT | CASSRHPRGGLRNTQYF
NA | TRBJ1-1 | NA | TRBV28 | TGTGCCAGCAGTTCCCCTGAGACGGGGGCTTTCTTT | CASSSPETGAFF
NA | TRBJ2-3 | TRBD2 | TRBV4-3 | TGCGCCAGCAGCCAAGGTATGACTAGCGGGGGCACAGATACGCAGTATTTT | CASSQGMTSGGTDTQYF
NA | TRBJ1-5 | NA | TRBV28 | TGTGCCAGCAGTGGACAGTTCCAGCCCCAGCATTTT | CASSGQFQPQHF
NA | TRBJ2-7 | NA | TRBV11-2 | TGTGCCAGCAGCTTAGATCACGGCTACGAGCAGTACTTC | CASSLDHGYEQYF
NA | TRBJ1-1 | NA | TRBV7-3 | TGTGCCAGCAGACAGGGTTGGGGCACTGAAGCTTTCTTT | CASRQGWGTEAFF
many | TRBJ2-5 | TRBD2 | TRBV7-8 | TGTGCCAGCAGCTCACAGACTAGCGGGGGGGTGGAGACCCAGTACTTC | CASSSQTSGGVETQYF
NA | TRBJ2-2 | NA | TRBV20-1 | TGCAGTGCTAGTCCCCCCGCGCTCACCGGGGAGCTGTTTTTT | CSASPPALTGELFF
NA | TRBJ1-4 | NA | TRBV7-2 | TGTGCCAGCAGCTATTTGGGGGGAATGTGGGAAAAACTGTTTTTT | CASSYLGGMWEKLFF
NA | TRBJ1-2 | TRBD1 | TRBV7-9 | TGTGCCAGCAGCTTAACCTACAGGGGGGACTATGGCTACACCTTC | CASSLTYRGDYGYTF
few | TRBJ1-1 | TRBD1 | TRBV5-1 | TGCGCCAGCTACCCCGGGACAGAGAACACTGAAGCTTTCTTT | CASYPGTENTEAFF
NA | TRBJ1-2 | NA | TRBV19 | TGTGCCAGTAACTCTGGGGGGACCGACTATGGCTACACCTTC | CASNSGGTDYGYTF
few | TRBJ1-1 | TRBD1 | TRBV5-8 | TGTGCCAGCAGCGCCGGACAGGGGGCGTCATCTGAAGCTTTCTTT | CASSAGQGASSEAFF
NA | TRBJ1-1 | NA | TRBV7-3 | TGTGCCAGCAGCTTAAACTCGGGAGGAGGAATGAACACTGAAGCTTTCTTT | CASSLNSGGGMNTEAFF
NA | TRBJ2-7 | TRBD1 | TRBV5-6 | TGTGCCAGCAGCTCGGACAGGGCCTACGAGCAGTACTTC | CASSSDRAYEQYF
NA | TRBJ2-3 | NA | TRBV2 | TGTGCCAGCAGTGAACCGGGGTTCACAGATACGCAGTATTTT | CASSEPGFTDTQYF
NA | TRBJ2-1 | TRBD2 | TRBV27 | TGTGCCAGCAGTTTGACTAGCGGGGGGTCCACTGAGCAGTTCTTC | CASSLTSGGSTEQFF
NA | TRBJ2-2 | TRBD1 | TRBV10-3 | TGTGCCATCAGCGCGCCCCGGACAGGCTCTAACACCGGGGAGCTGTTTTTT | CAISAPRTGSNTGELFF
NA | TRBJ1-4 | NA | TRBV4-3 | TGCGCCAGCGGGTCAGCGATTAATGAAAAACTGTTTTTT | CASGSAINEKLFF
NA | TRBJ2-7 | NA | TRBV21-1 | TGTGCCAGCAGCAAAGAAAGTTTCGGCTCCTACGAGCAGTACTTC | CASSKESFGSYEQYF
NA | TRBJ1-2 | NA | TRBV5-4 | TGTGCCAGCAGCTTAGACACCCAGGGCTATGGCTACACCTTC | CASSLDTQGYGYTF
NA | TRBJ2-5 | NA | TRBV5-4 | TGTGCCAGCAGCCCGGCGGGTGGTTACCAAGAGACCCAGTACTTC | CASSPAGGYQETQYF
NA | TRBJ1-1 | NA | TRBV7-8 | TGTGCCAGCAGCTTCCTTCCCGGGGGGCTATCTGAAGCTTTCTTT | CASSFLPGGLSEAFF
NA | TRBJ1-3 | TRBD1 | TRBV5-8 | TGTGCCAGCAGCTTGGCTGTCGGGACAGATCACTCTGGAAACACCATATATTTT | CASSLAVGTDHSGNTIYF
NA | TRBJ1-6 | TRBD1 | TRBV18 | TGTGCCAGCATCTCCGGGACAGATAATTCACCCCTCCACTTT | CASISGTDNSPLHF
NA | TRBJ2-1 | NA | TRBV6-2/TRBV6-3 | TGTGCCAGCAGTTACTTGTTATCAGGACAAAACAATGAGCAGTTCTTC | CASSYLLSGQNNEQFF
NA | TRBJ2-2 | NA | TRBV3-1/TRBV3-2 | TGTGCCAGCAGTGACCTAGTTTCCCGCGCCGGGGAGCTGTTTTTT | CASSDLVSRAGELFF
NA | TRBJ1-2 | NA | TRBV28 | TGTGCCAGCCGAGGATACTATGGCTACACCTTC | CASRGYYGYTF
NA | TRBJ2-1 | TRBD2 | TRBV4-1 | TGCGCCAGCAGCCCCCACTTAGCGGGGATCTCCTACAATGAGCAGTTCTTC | CASSPHLAGISYNEQFF
NA | TRBJ1-1 | TRBD1 | TRBV5-1 | TGCGCCAGCAGCTTGTGGGGGACAGGGATAGGAAACACTGAAGCTTTCTTT | CASSLWGTGIGNTEAFF
few | TRBJ1-2 | TRBD1 | TRBV5-1 | TGCGCCAGCAGGGACGCCGGGACAGGGGGCCTTGGCTACACCTTC | CASRDAGTGGLGYTF
NA | TRBJ1-5 | NA | TRBV27 | TGTGCCAGCAGTTTAGGGCAGGTGGGTCAGCCCCAGCATTTT | CASSLGQVGQPQHF